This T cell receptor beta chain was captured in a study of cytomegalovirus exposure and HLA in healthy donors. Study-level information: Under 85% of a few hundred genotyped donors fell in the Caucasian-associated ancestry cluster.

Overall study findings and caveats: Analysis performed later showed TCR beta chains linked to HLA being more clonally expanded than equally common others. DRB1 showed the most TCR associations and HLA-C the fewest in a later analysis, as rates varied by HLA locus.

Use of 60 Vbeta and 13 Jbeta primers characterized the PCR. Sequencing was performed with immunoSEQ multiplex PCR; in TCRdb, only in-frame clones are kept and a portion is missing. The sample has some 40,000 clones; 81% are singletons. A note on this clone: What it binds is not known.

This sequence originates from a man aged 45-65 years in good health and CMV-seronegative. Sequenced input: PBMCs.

The CDR3 region is CASSPPAGLNEQFF. The CDR3 bases are TGTGCCAGCTCACCACCGGCAGGGCTTAATGAGCAGTTCTTC. The chain employs TRBV18 and TRBJ2-1; D may be TRBD1 (5 bases). This CDR3 has 14 residues. Trimming removed 0 bases from V and 7 bases from J, with 10 bases in between. Looked up from germline, CDR1 is KGHSH and CDR2 is LQKENI.